The 30 T cell receptor beta chains given below trace back to one sample, sequenced in a study of response to subunit inactivated influenza vaccine. MiXCR, run by TCRdb on the RT-PCR reads, gives a single entry per CDR3 protein. The profile shows almost 250,000 distinct CDR3 sequences, over 9% of them singletons. The material sequenced was non-naive T cells sorted from PBMCs, taken 14 days before vaccination. These receptors were obtained from a man aged 45 to 65 who received an inactivated influenza vaccine.

In this sample, this clonotype turned up a few times. The chain links TRBV27 to TRBJ2-5; D is perhaps TRBD2 (6 bases). V lost 4 bases and J lost 5, with 8 bases in between. This CDR3 comprises 12 residues. The germline V gene has CDR1 MNHEY and CDR2 SMNVEV (reference sequence). CDR3 protein: CASSSRGETQYF. In nucleotides, the CDR3 is TGTGCCAGCAGTTCCCGGGGGGAGACCCAGTACTTC.

The J gene is TRBJ2-2, the V gene TRBV3-1, with unresolved D. The V and J ends lost 7 bases and 2 bases respectively, with 14 bases between them. The CDR3 length is 15 residues. Germline V lookup: CDR1 LGHDT, CDR2 YNNKEL (reference sequence). CDR3 coding DNA: TGTGCCAGCACCCCTGCCGGGCAAAACACCGGGGAGCTGTTTTTT. Residues: CASTPAGQNTGELFF.

Note on this clonotype: With a much larger clone just one base away, this may be a read error. J is TRBJ2-4 and V is TRBV15, with D tentatively TRBD1 or TRBD2 (5 bases each). This CDR3 contains 17 residues. The germline V gene encodes CDR1 LNHNV and CDR2 YYDKDF (reference sequence). V lost 0 bases and J 6 bases, leaving 18 bases between the germline ends. The CDR3 protein is CATSRDPVGRGVNIQYF. CDR3 nucleotide sequence: TGTGCCACCAGCAGAGATCCCGTCGGACGGGGCGTAAACATTCAGTACTTC.

V and J are TRBV10-3 and TRBJ2-1, with TRBD2 as a possible D gene (6 bases). Germline CDR1 is ENHRY and CDR2 is SYGVKD. CDR3 length: 19 amino acids. V was cut by 4 bases and J by 8 bases, with 30 bases left in between. In nucleotides, the CDR3 is TGTGCCATCAGTGGCCGAAACAACCCGGGACTCCTCGAGTCGGATGAGCAGTTCTTC. Its translation: CAISGRNNPGLLESDEQFF.

The sample holds a few counts of this clonotype. The chain combines TRBV5-5 with TRBJ1-2; a possible D gene is TRBD1 (6 bases). The CDR3 is 15 residues long. The germline gives CDR1 SGHKS, CDR2 YYEKEE (reference sequence). Trimming removed 0 bases from V and 7 bases from J, with 16 bases in between. The CDR3 DNA sequence: TGTGCCAGCAGCTTGGCCTGGGGGACACCATCTGGCTACACCTTC. Protein product: CASSLAWGTPSGYTF.

This clonotype was picked up a small number of times. V usage is TRBV7-6 and J usage is TRBJ2-7, with D maybe TRBD1 (6 bases). V lost 1 base and J 5 bases, leaving 15 bases between the germline ends. Germline lookup yields CDR1 SGHVS and CDR2 FNYEAQ. The CDR3 covers 15 residues. CDR3 protein: CASSLEGGFVNEQYF. The CDR3 region has the DNA TGTGCCAGCAGCTTAGAAGGGGGATTTGTGAACGAGCAGTACTTC.

In this sample, this clonotype turned up once. The chain combines TRBV7-9 with TRBJ2-6, with no clear D. Germline-derived CDR1 and CDR2 are SEHNR and FQNEAQ (reference sequence). The V end was cut by 6 bases, the J end by 2 bases, with 14 bases between. The CDR3 totals 16 residues. The CDR3: CASRKGYDPGANVLTF. DNA of the CDR3: TGTGCCAGCAGGAAGGGTTATGACCCTGGGGCCAACGTCCTGACTTTC.

The V gene is TRBV12-3 or TRBV12-4, the J gene TRBJ2-7; 9 bases line up with TRBD1. V was clipped by 6 bases and J by 2 bases; unmatched bases: 11. The CDR3 is 16 residues long. In DNA form, the CDR3 reads TGTGCCAGCAGCCCCTCTCCGGGACAGGGCGCCTACGAGCAGTACTTC. The encoded protein is CASSPSPGQGAYEQYF.

This clonotype was recorded many times. The chain couples TRBV3-1 to TRBJ1-2, with TRBD1 identical over 8 bases. The CDR3 loop spans 18 amino acids. Per the germline V gene, CDR1 is LGHDT and CDR2 is YNNKEL (reference sequence). The trim removed 0 bases at V and 2 bases at J, leaving 11 bases unmatched. The CDR3 sequence: CASSQDHGGQVYNYGYTF. The CDR3 DNA follows: TGTGCCAGCAGCCAAGATCACGGGGGACAGGTCTACAACTATGGCTACACCTTC.

There are many counts of this clonotype. The chain links TRBV7-9 to TRBJ1-6; 7 bases match TRBD1. Germline V gives CDR1 SEHNR, CDR2 FQNEAQ (reference sequence). V shed 5 bases and J 10 bases; nucleotides not matched to a gene: 11. The CDR3 has 15 amino acids. CDR3 in amino acids: CASSPVTGIGSPLHF. Here the CDR3 DNA reads TGTGCCAGCAGCCCGGTGACAGGGATTGGATCACCCCTCCACTTT.

The chain has TRBV18 and TRBJ2-1, with D perhaps assigned TRBD1 or TRBD2 (5 bases each). The CDR3 length is 18 residues. Germline V gene sequence: CDR1 KGHSH, CDR2 LQKENI. Trimming stripped 6 bases from V and 5 bases from J, with 26 bases between. In DNA form, the CDR3 reads TGTGCCAGCTCCCCCTTGCCCGGGACCCCCAACCAAAACAATGAGCAGTTCTTC. Its translation: CASSPLPGTPNQNNEQFF.

This clonotype showed up just a few times. CDR3 in DNA: TGTGCCAGCAAGCCCGGGACTAGCGGAAACTACAATGAGCAGTTCTTC. This translates into CASKPGTSGNYNEQFF. The genes are TRBV27 and TRBJ2-1; 11 bases align to TRBD2. Losses at the gene ends were 7 bases for V and 3 bases for J; bases not matched to a gene: 8. Germline CDR1 reads MNHEY; CDR2 reads SMNVEV (reference sequence). This CDR3 has 16 residues.

The chain recombines TRBV5-6 with TRBJ1-5; D is uncertain. The germline V and J ends were trimmed by 4 bases and 0 bases, with 14 bases remaining between them. The CDR3 is made up of 16 amino acids. CDR1 is SGHDT, CDR2 YYEEEE, per germline. CDR3 region: CASSRSDTNSNQPQHF. The CDR3 DNA reads TGTGCCAGCAGCAGATCAGACACAAATAGCAATCAGCCCCAGCATTTT.

This clonotype was seen many times. The CDR3 region has the DNA TGTGCCATCAGTGCGGGACAGGGATTGAACGGGGAGCTGTTTTTT. Translating it yields CAISAGQGLNGELFF. This sequence joins TRBV10-3 and TRBJ2-2, with 9 bases identical to TRBD1. V was pared by 4 bases and J by 7 bases, with 7 bases of the junction left unmatched. Germline assignment: CDR1 ENHRY and CDR2 SYGVKD. The CDR3 runs 15 residues.

This chain joins TRBV24-1 and TRBJ2-1; 12 positions agree with TRBD2. The CDR3 sequence is 18 residues long. Germline V gene sequence: CDR1 KGHDR, CDR2 SFDVKD. Trimming cost V 3 bases and J 0 bases; bases outside gene matches: 5. CDR3 protein: CATSDPTLAGGSYNEQFF. In nucleotides, the CDR3 is TGTGCCACCAGTGATCCAACACTAGCGGGAGGCTCCTACAATGAGCAGTTCTTC.

CDR3: CASSLQGQPNQPQHF. The CDR3 DNA reads TGTGCCAGCAGCTTGCAGGGACAGCCTAATCAGCCCCAGCATTTT. The chain is built from TRBV5-6 and TRBJ1-5; TRBD1 matches 7 bases. The CDR3 sequence is 15 residues long. V shed 1 base and J 4 bases; nucleotides not matched to a gene: 5. Germline V CDR1 and CDR2: SGHDT, YYEEEE.

This clonotype turned up a few times. The rearrangement links TRBV20-1 to TRBJ2-5; D gene ambiguous. Germline CDR1 DFQATT, CDR2 SNEGSKA (reference sequence). The V end lost 3 bases, the J end lost 4 bases, and 3 bases lay between the germline ends. The length of the CDR3 is 10 residues. This CDR3 is CSASLETQYF. The CDR3 DNA sequence: TGCAGTGCTAGTTTAGAGACCCAGTACTTC.

The chain recombines TRBV2 with TRBJ2-5; D is uncertain. This CDR3 has 14 amino acids. With 3 bases removed from V and 3 bases from J, the gap between germline ends came to 11 bases. Germline CDR1 reads SNHLY; CDR2 reads FYNNEI. The CDR3, as DNA: TGTGCCAGCAGTGACAGACTTGTGGAAGAGACCCAGTACTTC. Translation: CASSDRLVEETQYF.

Ten or more counts support this clonotype. The V and J genes are TRBV12-3 or TRBV12-4 and TRBJ2-5; D could derive from TRBD1 or TRBD2 (5 bases each). Deletions cut 4 bases from V and 7 bases from J, with 19 bases between. The CDR3 is made up of 15 amino acids. The CDR3: CASSYSGTSGSTQYF. In DNA form, the CDR3 reads TGTGCCAGCAGTTATTCCGGGACGAGTGGCTCGACCCAGTACTTC.

This clonotype was counted between two and nine times. The CDR3, as DNA: TGTGCCAGCAAGGGGATCGGCGGGGGAAGCTCCTACAATGAGCAGTTCTTC. This translates into CASKGIGGGSSYNEQFF. The rearrangement joins TRBV6-1 to TRBJ2-1, with TRBD2 identical over 7 bases. Per the germline V gene, CDR1 is MNHNS and CDR2 is SASEGT. The V gene end was trimmed by 7 bases and the J gene end by 0 bases; junction bases not matched to a gene: 12. The CDR3 extends over 17 amino acids.

This clonotype was counted only a few times. The chain has TRBV15 and TRBJ1-6; the D is unclear. CDR3 length equals 13 residues. Trimming pared 6 bases from V and 10 bases from J, leaving 13 bases between. Germline CDR1 reads LNHNV; CDR2 reads YYDKDF (reference sequence). The CDR3 loop is CATRGDGESPLHF. Here the CDR3 DNA reads TGTGCCACCAGAGGTGACGGGGAGTCACCCCTCCACTTT.

The V gene is TRBV10-3, the J gene TRBJ2-1, with D possibly matching TRBD1 (6 bases). V lost 8 bases and J 15 bases, leaving 26 bases between the germline ends. Germline CDR1 ENHRY, CDR2 SYGVKD. There are 14 residues in the CDR3. CDR3 nucleotides: TGTGCCATCGAAACACCGGGACAAGACCCAAGAATGTTCTTC. Translating it yields CAIETPGQDPRMFF.

This clonotype showed up many times. V gene TRBV5-1 combines with J gene TRBJ2-2; 8 bases align to TRBD2. CDR1 SGHRS and CDR2 YFSETQ come from the germline V gene. V lost 1 base and J lost 3; bases outside the gene matches: 14. CDR3 length: 19 residues. CDR3 residues: CASSLYPQSSGDDTGELFF. The CDR3 nucleotides read TGCGCCAGCAGCTTGTACCCCCAAAGTAGCGGGGACGACACCGGGGAGCTGTTTTTT.

Concerning this clonotype itself: This sequence may be a read error, since a much larger clone differs from it by one base. The chain employs TRBV7-2 and TRBJ1-1, with 8 bases identical to TRBD1. CDR3 length: 15 residues. The V gene's germline CDR1 is SGHTA and CDR2 FQGNSA. CDR3: CGSSLDRGLETEAFF. Here the CDR3 DNA reads TGTGGCAGCAGCTTAGACAGGGGCTTGGAAACTGAAGCTTTCTTT.

This chain uses TRBV7-3 with TRBJ2-7, with D unclear. This CDR3 spans 13 amino acids. Per germline, CDR1 SGHTA and CDR2 FQGTGA. V dropped 5 bases and J dropped 4 bases, with 12 bases sitting between them. The CDR3 here is CASSPGPEYEQYF. In DNA, the CDR3 is TGTGCCAGCAGCCCCGGACCCGAATACGAGCAGTACTTC.

This clonotype was seen more than once but under ten times. The CDR3 spells CASSSTRVHGELFF. In DNA form, the CDR3 reads TGTGCCAGCAGCTCGACCAGGGTCCACGGGGAGCTGTTTTTT. J is TRBJ2-2 and V is TRBV11-3, with D tentatively TRBD1 (5 bases). Germline V gene data show CDR1 as SGHNT and CDR2 as YENEEA. The CDR3 sequence is 14 residues long. With 4 bases removed from V and 7 bases from J, the gap between germline ends came to 13 bases.

This clonotype came up many times. The rearrangement joins TRBV3-1 to TRBJ2-7; TRBD1 agrees at 8 bases. J was trimmed by 2 bases and V by 1 base; bases with no gene match: 1. The length of the CDR3 is 14 residues. The germline CDR1 and CDR2 sequences are LGHDT and YNNKEL (reference sequence). CDR3 nucleotides: TGTGCCAGCAGCCAAGGACAGGGGACCTACGAGCAGTACTTC. Its translation: CASSQGQGTYEQYF.

This clonotype was seen ten or more times. This chain connects TRBV4-3 to TRBJ1-2; D may be TRBD1 (5 bases). Trimming took off 0 bases at V and 8 bases at J, with 16 bases between the two ends. This CDR3 contains 15 residues. Germline CDR1 is LGHNA and CDR2 is YSLEER. The CDR3 here is CASSQDPQDSGGYTF. The CDR3 DNA follows: TGCGCCAGCAGCCAAGACCCACAGGACTCAGGCGGCTACACCTTC.

This clonotype was seen repeatedly, ten times or more. The V call is TRBV5-1, the J call TRBJ2-2; 7 bases are shared with TRBD1. This CDR3 comprises 15 residues. CDR1 and CDR2 from the germline V gene are SGHRS and YFSETQ. J lost 2 bases, V lost 1 base, and 2 bases had no gene match. The CDR3 DNA is TGCGCCAGCAGCTTGAGGGGGCCTAACACCGGGGAGCTGTTTTTT. It yields the protein CASSLRGPNTGELFF.

The chain couples TRBV30 to TRBJ2-3; TRBD2 matches 8 bases. The CDR3 loop spans 15 amino acids. Per the germline V gene, CDR1 is GTSNPN and CDR2 is SVGIG (reference sequence). Trimming removed 2 bases from V and 8 bases from J; junction bases left unmatched: 12. The DNA for the CDR3 is TGTGCCTGGAGTCCGGAGCGGGGGACCGCCGGTACGCAGTATTTT. The encoded protein is CAWSPERGTAGTQYF.